This T cell receptor (beta chain) appears in the sequencing data of a study of cytomegalovirus exposure and HLA in healthy donors. Study-level findings and limits: It was only CMV serostatus that was available as immune exposure information.

The primer mix had 60 Vbeta and 13 Jbeta primers. Libraries were prepared by immunoSEQ multiplex PCR; TCRdb keeps only in-frame clonotypes and omits some of them. This sample contains 190,000 or so clones. About this clone: Its matching antigen is unknown.

The germline CDR1 and CDR2 sequences are SQVTM and ANQGSEA. CDR3 length: 14 amino acids. V shed 4 bases and J shed 7 bases, with 17 bases lying between them. The sequence was obtained from a boy younger than 18 in good health and CMV-seronegative. The chain couples TRBV29-1 to TRBJ2-1; no clear D gene. The sequenced sample consisted of PBMCs. The CDR3 coding sequence is TGCAGCGTTGTTCCACTCGAAATTCCTAATGAGCAGTTCTTC. Translation gives CSVVPLEIPNEQFF.